The entry below describes one TCR beta chain. The antigen is undetermined. The data belong to a study of beta chain features in type 1 diabetes. Overall study results and limits: Sampled from patients, naive, central memory and Treg TCRB repertoires appeared more similar than those sampled from healthy donors. Moderately but significantly shorter TCRB CDR3s were found in Type 1 diabetes patients in all four CD4+ subsets. VDJ junctions sequenced from type 1 diabetes patients showed fewer insertions and more deletions.

Every isolated RNA sample was fully reverse transcribed, so sequencing captured expressed TCRB transcripts. Profiling relied on immunoSEQ multiplex PCR, and the TCRdb table lists in-frame clones only, not all of them. The data show approximately 58,000 clones, about three fifths seen once. The authors obtained over 98% purity in all sorted populations. The CDR3 spans 14 residues. The V end was cut by 0 bases, the J end by 2 bases, with 7 bases between. The germline gives CDR1 MGHDK, CDR2 SYGVNS. Source material: stem cell memory CD4+ T cells from blood. The chain recombines TRBV25-1 with TRBJ2-5; perhaps TRBD2 as D (6 bases). This TCR was recovered from a woman in her thirties with type 1 diabetes. CDR3 nucleotide sequence: TGTGCCAGCAGTGAATACCGGGGGCAAGAGACCCAGTACTTC. Protein: CASSEYRGQETQYF.